The present T cell receptor (beta chain) was sequenced within a study of T cells in Graves' hyperthyroidism and ophthalmopathy. Germline CDR1 is LGHDT and CDR2 is YNNKEL (reference sequence). The CDR3 covers 18 residues. J gave up 9 bases and V 2 bases, and 17 bases lay outside the gene matches. In this sample, this clonotype turned up many times. TCR beta CDR3 regions were amplified from RNA. Carried out on the TCR CDR3, a first-round RT-PCR used the HTBI primer set. MiXCR, applied by TCRdb to the multiplex PCR reads, yields one record per CDR3 protein. Of roughly 290,000 distinct CDR3 sequences listed, more than 10% were seen once; the top ten hold approximately 7.8%.

This sequence was found in a woman aged 30 to 39 with Graves' hyperthyroidism that later progressed to Graves' ophthalmopathy. The chain joins TRBV3-1 to TRBJ2-1; TRBD2 matches 9 bases. Sequenced: blood. CDR3 loop: CASSQHRSPAGGRVEQFF. CDR3 coding DNA: TGTGCCAGCAGCCAACACCGCTCCCCAGCGGGAGGAAGGGTTGAGCAGTTCTTC.